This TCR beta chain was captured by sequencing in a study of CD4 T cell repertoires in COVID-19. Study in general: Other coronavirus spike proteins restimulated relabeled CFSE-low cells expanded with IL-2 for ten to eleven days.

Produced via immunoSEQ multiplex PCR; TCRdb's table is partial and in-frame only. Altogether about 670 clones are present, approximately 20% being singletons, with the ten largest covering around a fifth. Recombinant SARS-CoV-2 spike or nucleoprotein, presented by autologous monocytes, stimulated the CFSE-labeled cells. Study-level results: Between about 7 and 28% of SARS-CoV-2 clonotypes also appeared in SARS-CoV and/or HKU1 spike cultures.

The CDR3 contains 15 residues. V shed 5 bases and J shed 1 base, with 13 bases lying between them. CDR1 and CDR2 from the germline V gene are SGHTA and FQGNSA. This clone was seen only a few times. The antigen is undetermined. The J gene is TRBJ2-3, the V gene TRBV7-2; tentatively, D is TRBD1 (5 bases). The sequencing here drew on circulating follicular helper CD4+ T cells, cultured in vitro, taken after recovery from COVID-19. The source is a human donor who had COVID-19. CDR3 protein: CASSPEGAGTDTQYF. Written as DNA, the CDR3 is TGTGCCAGCAGCCCCGAAGGGGCGGGCACAGATACGCAGTATTTT. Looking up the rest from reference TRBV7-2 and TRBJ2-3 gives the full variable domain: GAGVSQSPSNKVTEKGKDVELRCDPISGHTALYWYRQSLGQGLEFLIYFQGNSAPDKSGLPSDRFSAERTGGSVSTLTIQRTQQEDSAVYLCASSPEGAGTDTQYFGPGTRLTVL.